What follows are 25 T cell receptor beta chains derived from one specimen sequenced in a study of shared T cell receptors in the human thymus. Clones were sequenced by immunoSEQ multiplex PCR, and TCRdb holds only the in-frame ones, with some missing. In the table there are about 540,000 clones, approximately 78% of which are singletons. The same specimen was also included in a second study, on human thymus T cells.

What was sequenced was thymocytes. These receptors came from a boy under three years old with a congenital heart defect.

The chain combines TRBV7-9 with TRBJ1-2; 7 nucleotides align to TRBD1. The CDR3 sequence is 18 residues long. Trimming took 2 bases from V and 3 from J; bases not matched to a gene: 15. Germline CDR1 and CDR2: SEHNR and FQNEAQ (reference sequence). The CDR3 nucleotides are TGTGCCAGCAGCTTACTGCCCAAGAACCGGGACAGTGACTATGGCTACACCTTC. This codes for CASSLLPKNRDSDYGYTF. The entire variable domain, with the rest obtained from reference TRBV7-9 and TRBJ1-2, is as follows: DTGVSQNPRHKITKRGQNVTFRCDPISEHNRLYWYRQTLGQGPEFLTYFQNEAQLEKSRLLSDRFSAERPKGSFSTLEIQRTEQGDSAMYLCASSLLPKNRDSDYGYTFGSGTRLTVV.

This clone was seen only once. The V gene is TRBV13, the J gene TRBJ2-7; 9 nucleotides align to TRBD2. The CDR3 covers 18 residues. Germline V gene lookup returns CDR1 PRHDT and CDR2 FYEKMQ (reference sequence). The V and J ends lost 3 bases and 2 bases, in that order; junction bases with no gene match: 14. CDR3 residues: CASSFVTSGSVGTYEQYF. The CDR3 DNA sequence: TGTGCCAGCAGCTTTGTTACTAGCGGGTCAGTGGGCACCTACGAGCAGTACTTC.

This clone was counted a few times. The chain combines TRBV28 with TRBJ1-1; 10 nucleotides align to TRBD1. Germline V gene data show CDR1 as MDHEN and CDR2 as SYDVKM. V lost 5 bases to trimming and J lost 3 bases; unmatched junction nucleotides: 9. CDR3 length: 16 residues. CDR3 in DNA: TGTGCCAGCAGTACCGGGACAGGGGCTCGCTACACTGAAGCTTTCTTT. Amino acid sequence: CASSTGTGARYTEAFF.

A single count supports this clone. The J gene is TRBJ2-7, the V gene TRBV5-1; D unclear. The CDR3 consists of 13 residues. Between the trimmed V and J ends, which lost 4 bases and 0 bases, there was a span of 8 bases. The V gene's germline CDR1 is SGHRS and CDR2 YFSETQ. DNA for the CDR3: TGCGCCAGCAGCATTTCTCCCTCCTACGAGCAGTACTTC. Protein sequence: CASSISPSYEQYF.

The rearrangement joins TRBV5-6 to TRBJ1-4; 11 bases map to TRBD1. With V trimmed by 3 bases and J by 4 bases, 2 bases remained unmatched. The germline V gene has CDR1 SGHDT and CDR2 YYEEEE. The CDR3 runs 15 residues. The CDR3 DNA reads as TGTGCCAGCAGCTCGGGACAGGGGGGTAATGAAAAACTGTTTTTT. Translating gives CASSSGQGGNEKLFF.

The sample holds a few counts of this clone. This chain connects TRBV6-4 to TRBJ1-5, with 10 positions matching TRBD1. Germline lookup yields CDR1 MRHNA and CDR2 SNTAGT. V lost 8 bases, J lost 0 bases, and 7 bases stayed unmatched. The CDR3 contains 16 residues. CDR3 sequence reads: CASLRQGADSNQPQHF. CDR3 in DNA: TGTGCCAGCCTCAGACAGGGGGCAGATAGCAATCAGCCCCAGCATTTT.

The chain is built from TRBV6-4 and TRBJ2-1; the match to TRBD2 covers 12 bases. CDR3 length: 16 amino acids. Trimming cost V 6 bases and J 10 bases; bases outside gene matches: 13. The germline CDR1 and CDR2 sequences are MRHNA and SNTAGT. Written as DNA, the CDR3 is TGTGCCAGCAGCCCTTTGCTAGCGGGAGGGCCGGGGGAGCAGTTCTTC. Its protein product is CASSPLLAGGPGEQFF.

The CDR3 spells CASSIQLWGRGDEQYF. The CDR3 nucleotides read TGTGCCAGTAGTATACAACTGTGGGGCAGGGGGGACGAGCAGTACTTC. V is TRBV19 and J is TRBJ2-7, with a weak D call TRBD1 (7 bases). CDR1 LNHDA and CDR2 SQIVND come from the germline V gene (reference sequence). The CDR3 spans 16 residues. V lost 2 bases and J lost 5, with 19 bases in between.

This chain joins TRBV7-2 and TRBJ2-7; D might be TRBD2 (5 bases). The CDR3 spans 14 residues. Trimming removed 4 bases from V and 5 bases from J, with 15 bases in between. Germline V gene sequence: CDR1 SGHTA, CDR2 FQGNSA. CDR3 sequence reads: CASSSRDNSNEQYF. CDR3 nucleotides: TGTGCCAGCAGCTCCCGGGATAACTCTAACGAGCAGTACTTC.

This clone was counted only a few times. The same CDR3 can be traced to other DNA sequences in this sample. The rearrangement links TRBV19 to TRBJ2-7, with 12 bases lining up with TRBD1. V gave up 5 bases and J gave up 3 bases; unmatched junction bases: 5. The CDR3 is 15 residues long. Looked up from germline, CDR1 is LNHDA and CDR2 is SQIVND (reference sequence). In DNA, the CDR3 is TGTGCCAGTAGTCCCGGGACAGGGGGCGTCTACGAGCAGTACTTC. Translating it yields CASSPGTGGVYEQYF.

This clone turned up a few times. The chain is built from TRBV7-9 and TRBJ2-7; 16 bases match TRBD2. Germline V gene lookup returns CDR1 SEHNR and CDR2 FQNEAQ (reference sequence). The CDR3 totals 17 residues. V shed 5 bases and J 2 bases; nucleotides not matched to a gene: 6. CDR3 amino acids: CASSGGTSGRGPYEQYF. DNA of the CDR3: TGTGCCAGCAGCGGGGGGACTAGCGGGAGGGGGCCCTACGAGCAGTACTTC.

This chain uses TRBV2 with TRBJ1-2; 9 bases line up with TRBD1. The germline gives CDR1 SNHLY, CDR2 FYNNEI. The CDR3 is 15 residues long. V gave up 7 bases and J gave up 7 bases; unmatched junction bases: 13. The CDR3 loop reads CASTSGGGQGVGYTF. The DNA for the CDR3 is TGTGCCAGCACCTCCGGTGGGGGACAGGGAGTTGGCTACACCTTC.

This chain links TRBV29-1 with TRBJ2-1; TRBD2 agrees at 13 bases. Per germline, CDR1 SQVTM and CDR2 ANQGSEA. The CDR3 spans 17 residues. The V and J ends lost 4 bases and 1 base, in that order; junction bases with no gene match: 7. The CDR3 loop reads CSVAGLAGLRSYNEQFF. For the CDR3, the DNA is TGCAGCGTTGCGGGACTAGCGGGGCTTCGGTCCTACAATGAGCAGTTCTTC.

This chain joins TRBV19 and TRBJ2-3; D is possibly TRBD2 (6 bases). The V end was cut by 5 bases, the J end by 2 bases, with 17 bases between. CDR3 length: 16 amino acids. The germline gives CDR1 LNHDA, CDR2 SQIVND (reference sequence). The CDR3 loop reads CASSPHLAGFTDTQYF. In DNA, the CDR3 is TGTGCCAGTAGTCCTCACCTCGCGGGATTCACAGATACGCAGTATTTT.

The V call is TRBV25-1, the J call TRBJ1-1, with TRBD1 as a possible D gene (6 bases). Germline CDR1 is MGHDK and CDR2 is SYGVNS. This CDR3 has 14 amino acids. Trimming took 2 bases from V and 7 from J, leaving 14 bases between them. CDR3: CASSEIWDKDEAFF. The CDR3 coding sequence is TGTGCCAGCAGTGAAATTTGGGACAAGGATGAAGCTTTCTTT.

The chain combines TRBV27 with TRBJ1-4; D not resolved. The germline V gene encodes CDR1 MNHEY and CDR2 SMNVEV (reference sequence). V was pared by 0 bases and J by 7 bases, with 12 bases between. This CDR3 region has 15 residues. CDR3 residues: CASSLSGELGEKLFF. The CDR3 region has the DNA TGTGCCAGCAGTTTATCCGGGGAGCTGGGTGAAAAACTGTTTTTT.

The V call is TRBV18, the J call TRBJ2-1, with D possibly matching TRBD2 (5 bases). CDR3 length equals 16 residues. The ends were cut back, 2 bases at V and 1 base at J, with 12 bases in the middle. Germline CDR1 KGHSH, CDR2 LQKENI. CDR3 sequence (DNA): TGTGCCAGCTCACCATCGAACAGCGGATCCTACAATGAGCAGTTCTTC. It codes for CASSPSNSGSYNEQFF.

The chain uses TRBV7-9 and TRBJ2-5; TRBD1 might be the D (5 bases). Between the trimmed V and J ends, which lost 1 base and 2 bases, there was a span of 14 bases. Germline-derived CDR1 and CDR2 are SEHNR and FQNEAQ (reference sequence). The CDR3 spans 16 residues. For the CDR3, the DNA is TGTGCCAGCAGCTTAGTGGCCGGAGACAGTCAAGAGACCCAGTACTTC. It codes for CASSLVAGDSQETQYF.

The V call is TRBV28, the J call TRBJ2-1; D is unresolved. Trimming took off 4 bases at V and 10 bases at J, with 11 bases between the two ends. Germline-derived CDR1 and CDR2 are MDHEN and SYDVKM. The CDR3 consists of 12 residues. The DNA for the CDR3 is TGTGCCAGCAGTTGGTCCCGAGCCGAGCAGTTCTTC. Protein: CASSWSRAEQFF.

V and J are TRBV4-3 and TRBJ2-1, with 9 bases aligning to TRBD1. The CDR3 is made up of 17 amino acids. CDR1 and CDR2 (germline): LGHNA, YSLEER. J lost 9 bases, V lost 0 bases, and 12 bases had no gene match. The CDR3: CASSQDYPGQGEGEQFF. DNA for the CDR3: TGCGCCAGCAGCCAAGATTACCCGGGACAGGGAGAGGGTGAGCAGTTCTTC.

This chain links TRBV19 with TRBJ1-5; D may be TRBD1 (5 bases). Germline CDR1 reads LNHDA; CDR2 reads SQIVND (reference sequence). V dropped 6 bases and J dropped 7 bases, with 13 bases sitting between them. There are 13 residues in the CDR3. CDR3: CASRHGGTQPQHF. The CDR3 DNA sequence: TGTGCCAGTAGGCACGGGGGTACACAGCCCCAGCATTTT.

This clone was seen once. The chain employs TRBV6-1 and TRBJ2-1, with D perhaps matching TRBD2 (5 bases). Germline V gene sequence: CDR1 MNHNS, CDR2 SASEGT. The CDR3 totals 14 residues. V lost 1 base and J 9 bases, leaving 13 bases between the germline ends. CDR3 coding DNA: TGTGCCAGCAGTGAAGAGAGAGGGCCGCTTGAGCAGTTCTTC. Its translation is CASSEERGPLEQFF.

The CDR3 loop is CASSQARNTEAFF. The CDR3 bases are TGTGCCAGCAGCCAAGCCAGGAACACTGAAGCTTTCTTT. The chain combines TRBV14 with TRBJ1-1; unclear D gene. Germline-derived CDR1 and CDR2 are SGHDN and FVKESK. CDR3 length: 13 residues. With 1 base removed from V and 1 base from J, the gap between germline ends came to 4 bases.

The chain carries TRBV19 and TRBJ2-5; 10 nucleotides line up with TRBD1. Looked up from germline, CDR1 is LNHDA and CDR2 is SQIVND (reference sequence). This CDR3 has 16 residues. J was trimmed by 5 bases and V by 6 bases; bases with no gene match: 12. This CDR3 reads CASSGLGTGVRETQYF. The CDR3 nucleotides are TGTGCCAGTAGCGGGCTCGGGACAGGGGTCCGCGAGACCCAGTACTTC.

This clone has just a few counts. This chain joins TRBV19 and TRBJ2-3, with TRBD2 matching 10 bases. In germline, CDR1 is LNHDA, CDR2 SQIVND (reference sequence). J gave up 4 bases and V 7 bases, and 8 bases lay outside the gene matches. The CDR3 runs 15 residues. The CDR3 loop reads CASNQREGISDTQYF. CDR3 in DNA: TGTGCCAGTAACCAGCGGGAGGGAATTTCAGATACGCAGTATTTT.